A selection of T cell receptor beta chains follows, all from one sample in a study of T cells in Graves' hyperthyroidism and ophthalmopathy. TCRdb called the multiplex PCR reads again in MiXCR, with one record for every CDR3 protein. The sample shows 300,000 to 450,000 distinct CDR3 sequences, roughly 14% of them seen only once. The specimen was blood. These receptors were taken from a woman aged 18 to 35 with Graves' hyperthyroidism that later progressed to Graves' ophthalmopathy. Both conserved end residues are part of each CDR3. Each record gives: J gene, clone size, D gene, V gene, CDR3 protein, CDR3 DNA. A D gene is named only where the DNA matches it firmly. The size entry is marked missing in some rows and otherwise reads once, few, many or a size class.

TRBJ1-6 many NA TRBV20-1 CSARVGTLAYNSPLHF TGCAGTGCTAGAGTGGGGACACTGGCCTATAATTCACCCCTCCACTTT
TRBJ2-1 many NA TRBV20-1 CSARVFRRDDYNEQFF TGCAGTGCTAGAGTTTTCAGGCGGGACGACTACAATGAGCAGTTCTTC
TRBJ1-2 NA NA TRBV19 CASTDAVHGYTF TGTGCCAGTACTGATGCGGTTCATGGCTACACCTTC
TRBJ2-1 many NA TRBV6-1 CASSEEGAGSNEQFF TGTGCCAGCAGTGAAGAGGGTGCGGGAAGCAATGAGCAGTTCTTC
TRBJ2-5 many TRBD1 TRBV5-4 CAAGDRRGIETQYF TGTGCCGCAGGGGACCGCAGGGGGATAGAGACCCAGTACTTC
TRBJ2-7 once TRBD2 TRBV20-1 CSAREGLAGDYEQYF TGCAGTGCTAGAGAGGGACTAGCGGGGGACTACGAGCAGTACTTC
TRBJ1-1 many NA TRBV3-1 CASSARRNTEAFF TGTGCCAGCAGCGCCCGTCGGAACACTGAAGCTTTCTTT
TRBJ2-7 NA NA TRBV20-1 CSARARSYEQYF TGCAGTGCTAGGGCCCGGTCTTACGAGCAGTACTTC
TRBJ1-1 many TRBD1 TRBV28 CASSPSLGDRGSGMNTEAFF TGTGCCAGCAGTCCGTCCTTAGGAGACAGGGGGTCAGGAATGAACACTGAAGCTTTCTTT
TRBJ2-4 many NA TRBV28 CASSMGIAKNIQYF TGTGCCAGCAGTATGGGGATAGCCAAAAACATTCAGTACTTC
TRBJ2-6 NA NA TRBV6-1 CASRYPSGANVLTF TGTGCCAGCAGATACCCCTCTGGGGCCAACGTCCTGACTTTC
TRBJ2-7 few NA TRBV15 CATSKRLTYEQYF TGTGCCACCAGTAAAAGACTAACCTACGAGCAGTACTTC
TRBJ2-1 few NA TRBV20-1 CSARSGESSYNEQFF TGCAGTGCTAGGTCAGGGGAGAGCTCCTACAATGAGCAGTTCTTC
TRBJ2-7 many NA TRBV7-2 CASSKDLSYEQYF TGTGCCAGCAGCAAAGACCTGTCCTACGAGCAGTACTTC
TRBJ2-1 few TRBD2 TRBV20-1 CSAREIGRERGEQFF TGCAGTGCTAGAGAGATTGGGCGGGAGAGGGGTGAGCAGTTCTTC
TRBJ2-1 NA NA TRBV27 CASGKIGTQVGNEQFF TGTGCCAGCGGCAAAATCGGCACTCAAGTGGGCAATGAGCAGTTCTTC
TRBJ2-1 few TRBD2 TRBV19 CASSGLAGEQFF TGTGCCAGTAGCGGACTAGCTGGCGAGCAGTTCTTC
TRBJ2-2 NA TRBD2 TRBV19 CASTRTSGRAGTGELFF TGTGCCAGTACCCGGACTAGCGGGAGGGCCGGCACCGGGGAGCTGTTTTTT
TRBJ2-3 many TRBD2 TRBV29-1 CSAWAGGPSADTQYF TGCAGCGCATGGGCGGGGGGTCCCTCCGCAGATACGCAGTATTTT
TRBJ1-2 many NA TRBV5-1 CASKESDYGYTF TGCGCCAGCAAGGAATCCGACTATGGCTACACCTTC
TRBJ2-5 NA TRBD1 TRBV10-1 CASTGTGDPYQETQYF TGCGCCAGCACCGGGACAGGGGACCCGTACCAAGAGACCCAGTACTTC
TRBJ1-1 NA NA TRBV19 CASSSARNKGWGTEAFF TGTGCCAGTAGTAGTGCCCGTAACAAAGGGTGGGGCACTGAAGCTTTCTTT
TRBJ2-1 few NA TRBV25-1 CASSDVINEQFF TGTGCCAGCAGTGACGTGATCAATGAGCAGTTCTTC
TRBJ2-1 NA TRBD2 TRBV5-1 CATQASGNYNEQFF TGCGCCACGCAGGCTAGCGGGAACTACAATGAGCAGTTCTTC
TRBJ2-2 many NA TRBV28 CASSSLNTGELFF TGTGCCAGCAGTTCGTTGAACACCGGGGAGCTGTTTTTT
TRBJ2-3 many NA TRBV6-2/TRBV6-3 CASSLGLKYTSTDTQYF TGTGCCAGCTCCCTCGGACTGAAATATACTAGCACAGATACGCAGTATTTT
TRBJ2-2 NA NA TRBV7-3 CASRNRRNTGELFF TGTGCCAGTAGAAACAGGCGGAACACCGGGGAGCTGTTTTTT
TRBJ2-5 many TRBD1 TRBV18 CASSRYKTGGSETQYF TGTGCCAGCTCACGTTATAAGACAGGGGGTTCGGAGACCCAGTACTTC
TRBJ1-2 many NA TRBV5-4 CASSVRGNYGYTF TGTGCCAGCAGCGTGCGGGGCAACTATGGCTACACCTTC
TRBJ2-7 many NA TRBV18 CASSSGTGSFAYEQYF TGTGCCAGCTCATCCGGGACGGGAAGCTTTGCCTACGAGCAGTACTTC
TRBJ2-4 NA TRBD1 TRBV2 CASRRQGAAKNIQYF TGTGCCAGCAGGAGACAGGGGGCGGCCAAAAACATTCAGTACTTC
TRBJ2-1 once TRBD2 TRBV5-4 CASSLTSGSINEQFF TGTGCCAGCAGCTTAACTAGCGGGAGTATCAATGAGCAGTTCTTC
TRBJ1-1 many TRBD1 TRBV13 CASSEGAGEAFF TGTGCCAGCAGCGAGGGGGCAGGTGAAGCTTTCTTT
TRBJ2-1 many NA TRBV15 CATNREGDIYNEQFF TGTGCCACCAACCGTGAAGGGGATATCTACAATGAGCAGTTCTTC
TRBJ2-1 NA NA TRBV18 CASSPDRPLQREQFF TGTGCCAGCTCACCGGACAGACCTTTACAACGGGAGCAGTTCTTC
TRBJ2-1 NA NA TRBV18 CASSDIQSSYNEQFF TGTGCCAGCTCCGACATCCAGAGCTCCTACAATGAGCAGTTCTTC
TRBJ2-2 NA NA TRBV28 CASTGGSNTGELFF TGTGCCAGCACGGGCGGGTCGAACACCGGGGAGCTGTTTTTT
TRBJ1-1 few NA TRBV6-1 CASNRGGSWNTEAFF TGTGCCAGCAACCGGGGAGGGTCCTGGAACACTGAAGCTTTCTTT
TRBJ1-2 many TRBD1 TRBV5-1 CASSPGQGASGYTF TGCGCCAGCAGCCCCGGACAGGGGGCGAGTGGCTACACCTTC
TRBJ1-1 NA NA TRBV6-5 CASSYGRSTEAFF TGTGCCAGCAGTTACGGTAGGAGCACTGAAGCTTTCTTT
TRBJ2-2 many NA TRBV7-2 CASSLVVAANTGELFF TGTGCCAGCAGCTTAGTGGTAGCGGCTAACACCGGGGAGCTGTTTTTT